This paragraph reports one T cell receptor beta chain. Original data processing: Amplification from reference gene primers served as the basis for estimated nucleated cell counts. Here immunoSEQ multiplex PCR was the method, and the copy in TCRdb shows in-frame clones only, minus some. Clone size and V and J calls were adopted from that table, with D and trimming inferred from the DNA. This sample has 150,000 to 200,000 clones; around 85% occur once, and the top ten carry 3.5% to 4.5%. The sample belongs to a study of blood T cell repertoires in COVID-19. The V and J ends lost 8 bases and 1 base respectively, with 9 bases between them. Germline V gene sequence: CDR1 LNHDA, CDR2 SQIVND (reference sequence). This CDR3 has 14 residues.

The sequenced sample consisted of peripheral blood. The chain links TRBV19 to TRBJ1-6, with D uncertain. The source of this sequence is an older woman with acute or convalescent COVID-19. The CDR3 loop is CASWEGSYNSPLHF. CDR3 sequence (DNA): TGTGCCAGTTGGGAGGGTTCCTATAATTCACCCCTCCACTTT. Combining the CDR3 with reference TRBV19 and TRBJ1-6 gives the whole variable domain DGGITQSPKYLFRKEGQNVTLSCEQNLNHDAMYWYRQDPGQGLRLIYYSQIVNDFQKGDIAEGYSVSREKKESFPLTVTSAQKNPTAFYLCASWEGSYNSPLHFGNGTRLTVT.